This T cell receptor beta chain was retrieved from a study of tumor and adjacent non-tumor tissue in lung cancer. TCRbeta libraries were built with three rounds of nested PCR, modified from ARM-PCR. TCRdb itself ran the multiplex PCR reads through MiXCR, one entry per CDR3 protein. Among 81,000 or so distinct CDR3 sequences listed, over 75% were seen once. No cell sorting was done before RNA was extracted from the tissue. The germline CDR1 and CDR2 sequences are DFQATT and SNEGSKA (reference sequence). The CDR3 loop spans 12 amino acids. In the case of this clonotype: One end of the junction fails to match germline, which may point to a read error.

The rearrangement uses TRBV20-1 and TRBJ1-2; D is uncertain. Sequenced input: lung tumor tissue. The TCR originated in a woman in her forties or fifties with non-small cell lung cancer. CDR3 amino acids: CSARMADYGYTF. For the CDR3, the DNA is TGCAGCGCTAGGATGGCAGACTATGGCTACACCTTC.